The 11 T cell receptor beta chains below were found in one sample sequenced in a study of T-cell reconstitution after alpha-beta-depleted transplantation in children. This sample's TCRbeta library carried unique molecular identifier barcodes. TCRdb itself ran the PCR reads through MiXCR, one entry per CDR3 protein. Of about 540,000 distinct CDR3 sequences in the sample, 27% were seen once. Material: PBMCs, obtained before TCRalphabeta/CD19-depleted stem cell transplant. The receptor source for this set is a boy under two years old with Wiskott-Aldrich syndrome, due to receive a stem cell transplant.

The sample holds a few counts of this clonotype. The chain uses TRBV9 and TRBJ1-1; 8 bases align to TRBD1. The CDR3 is 15 residues long. Trimming at V came to 0 bases and at J to 1 base, leaving 2 bases not matched to a gene. Germline V CDR1 and CDR2: SGDLS, YYNGEE. The chain's CDR3 is CASSVGGQGNTEAFF. CDR3 nucleotides: TGTGCCAGCAGCGTAGGAGGACAGGGGAACACTGAAGCTTTCTTT. Looking up the rest from reference TRBV9 and TRBJ1-1 gives the full variable domain: DSGVTQTPKHLITATGQRVTLRCSPRSGDLSVYWYQQSLDQGLQFLIQYYNGEERAKGNILERFSAQQFPDLHSELNLSSLELGDSALYFCASSVGGQGNTEAFFGQGTRLTVV.

The CDR3 coding sequence is TGCAGCGCTGCCGTAGCGGGAGGGCCGAATGAGCAGTTCTTC. Translating it yields CSAAVAGGPNEQFF. The V and J genes are TRBV29-1 and TRBJ2-1, with TRBD2 identical over 11 bases. CDR3 size: 14 residues. V shed 7 bases and J 7 bases; nucleotides not matched to a gene: 9. Germline CDR1 reads SQVTM; CDR2 reads ANQGSEA.

This rearrangement joins TRBV29-1 to TRBJ2-1; D possibly corresponds to TRBD2 (6 bases). The V gene lost 6 bases and the J gene lost 9 bases, with 9 bases spanning the gap. CDR1 and CDR2 (germline): SQVTM, ANQGSEA. The CDR3 is 10 amino acids. The CDR3 region is CSVREIEQFF. CDR3 coding DNA: TGCAGCGTGCGGGAAATTGAGCAGTTCTTC.

The V and J genes are TRBV20-1 and TRBJ1-6; 8 nucleotides align to TRBD1. The J segment lost 4 bases and the V segment lost 5 bases, leaving 4 bases of the junction unmatched. The CDR3 contains 14 residues. CDR1 and CDR2 from the germline V gene are DFQATT and SNEGSKA (reference sequence). The CDR3 DNA sequence: TGCAGTGCTCAGGACAGGGAATATAATTCACCCCTCCACTTT. It translates to CSAQDREYNSPLHF.

This clonotype was picked up a small number of times. The chain combines TRBV12-3 or TRBV12-4 with TRBJ2-2; D uncertain. This CDR3 is built from 15 residues. The germline V and J ends were trimmed by 7 bases and 5 bases, with 17 bases remaining between them. The CDR3 DNA follows: TGTGCCAGCACCCCCCCCGGTGTATTAACCGGGGAGCTGTTTTTT. It yields the protein CASTPPGVLTGELFF.

The chain uses TRBV25-1 and TRBJ2-1; D gene uncertain. Germline V CDR1 and CDR2: MGHDK, SYGVNS. V lost 4 bases and J lost 9, with 16 bases in between. This CDR3 has 14 amino acids. The CDR3 DNA reads TGTGCCAGCAGTGCAGCGAGGCTAATCGGTGAGCAGTTCTTC. This codes for CASSAARLIGEQFF.

The CDR3 region is CASSQVTSGTDTQYF. The DNA of the CDR3 is TGTGCCAGCAGTCAGGTGACTAGCGGCACAGATACGCAGTATTTT. The chain uses TRBV2 and TRBJ2-3, with 8 bases fitting TRBD2. The CDR3 runs to 15 residues. Germline CDR1 reads SNHLY; CDR2 reads FYNNEI. J lost 1 base, V lost 5 bases, and 5 bases had no gene match.

The genes are TRBV5-1 and TRBJ2-1; the match to TRBD2 covers 10 bases. The CDR3 extends over 17 amino acids. The V and J ends lost 1 base and 3 bases, in that order; junction bases with no gene match: 7. Looked up from germline, CDR1 is SGHRS and CDR2 is YFSETQ. CDR3 DNA sequence: TGCGCCAGCAGCTTGCTCCTAGCGGGGGCGGGCTACAATGAGCAGTTCTTC. Translating it yields CASSLLLAGAGYNEQFF.

The J gene is TRBJ2-2, the V gene TRBV12-3 or TRBV12-4; perhaps D is TRBD1 or TRBD2 (5 bases each). V lost 7 bases and J lost 2, with 8 bases in between. This CDR3 region has 13 residues. CDR3 residues: CASTGSNTGELFF. CDR3 bases: TGTGCCAGCACAGGGAGTAACACCGGGGAGCTGTTTTTT.

The chain employs TRBV24-1 and TRBJ2-1; 10 positions match TRBD1. The CDR3 totals 18 residues. Trimming at V came to 5 bases and at J to 1 base, leaving 10 bases not matched to a gene. Germline CDR1 reads KGHDR; CDR2 reads SFDVKD. The CDR3 loop is CATSGDRGLGGSYNEQFF. CDR3 nucleotide sequence: TGTGCCACCAGTGGAGACAGGGGGCTCGGAGGGTCCTACAATGAGCAGTTCTTC.

The table lists this clonotype with a few counts. A read error may account for a junction end that differs from germline. This chain joins TRBV7-2 and TRBJ2-7; a weak D match, TRBD1 (7 bases). The length of the CDR3 is 15 residues. Germline CDR1 and CDR2: SGHTA and FQGNSA. As DNA, the CDR3 is TGTGCCAGCAGCTACGCGGCGGGACAGTACTACGATCAGTACTTC. Translated: CASSYAAGQYYDQYF.